The rows below give T cell receptor beta chains drawn from one sample of a study of CD8+ T cells in alopecia areata. Method: immunoSEQ multiplex PCR; TCRdb's copy keeps in-frame clones and lacks some. The sample yields 120,000 to 150,000 clones, about 89% seen once. The material sequenced was CD8+ T cells sorted from blood, taken at week 0. All receptors derive from a human donor with alopecia areata. CDR3s include the opening cysteine and the closing phenylalanine or tryptophan. D genes are given only for firm matches. Only part of the rows carry a size: once, few, many, or a class if the clone is expanded.

D	V	size	J	DNA	CDR3
TRBD1	TRBV29-1	.	TRBJ2-7	TGCAGCGTTGAAATCGACAGGGGCCACAGCTCCTACGAGCAGTACTTC	CSVEIDRGHSSYEQYF
.	TRBV2	.	TRBJ2-1	TGTGCCAGCATGGTCCATGAGCAGTTCTTC	CASMVHEQFF
.	TRBV29-1	.	TRBJ2-5	TGCAGCGTCAACCCGGGAGCAGGAGAGACCCAGTACTTC	CSVNPGAGETQYF
.	TRBV7-6	.	TRBJ2-1	TGTGCCAGCAGCCTTCAAAACAATGAGCAGTTCTTC	CASSLQNNEQFF
.	TRBV27	.	TRBJ2-6	TGTGCCAGTTACTCACCCTCTGGGGCCAACGTCCTGACTTTC	CASYSPSGANVLTF
.	TRBV27	.	TRBJ2-7	TGTGCCAGCAGCAGGGCGAGGGGGTACGAGCAGTACTTC	CASSRARGYEQYF
TRBD2	TRBV14	.	TRBJ2-2	TGTGCCAGCGGAACTAGCGGGTCGAACACCGGGGAGCTGTTTTTT	CASGTSGSNTGELFF
.	TRBV23-1	.	TRBJ2-6	TGCGCCAGCAGTCAATCGGGCCAGGGTTCTGGGGCCAACGTCCTGACTTTC	CASSQSGQGSGANVLTF
.	TRBV12-5	.	TRBJ2-6	TGTGCTAGTGGTTTGGACATGTCAGGGAAGGATGGGGCCAACGTCCTGACTTTC	CASGLDMSGKDGANVLTF
.	TRBV5-6	once	TRBJ2-1	TGTGCCAGCAGCTGGTCCTCCGGGGGCCATGAGCAGTTCTTC	CASSWSSGGHEQFF
.	TRBV29-1	.	TRBJ2-1	TGCAGCGTTGTGTTGGGGGATGAAAATGAGCAGTTCTTC	CSVVLGDENEQFF
.	TRBV30	.	TRBJ2-1	TGTGCCTGGAGTGTATTGGGGGAGGAGCAGTTCTTC	CAWSVLGEEQFF
TRBD2	TRBV5-6	.	TRBJ2-7	TGTGCCAGCAGTAGCGGGAGTAATGAGCAGTACTTC	CASSSGSNEQYF
.	TRBV4-2	once	TRBJ2-7	TGTGCCAGCAGCCAAGAATATCTCTTTTGGGCGGTCTACGAGCAGTACTTC	CASSQEYLFWAVYEQYF
.	TRBV7-8	few	TRBJ2-3	TGTGCCAGCAGCTTATTAGCTCGACCCGGCACAGATACGCAGTATTTT	CASSLLARPGTDTQYF
.	TRBV29-1	few	TRBJ2-6	TGCAGCGTTGGGGCGCCAGGGTATCGTTCTGGGGCCAACGTCCTGACTTTC	CSVGAPGYRSGANVLTF